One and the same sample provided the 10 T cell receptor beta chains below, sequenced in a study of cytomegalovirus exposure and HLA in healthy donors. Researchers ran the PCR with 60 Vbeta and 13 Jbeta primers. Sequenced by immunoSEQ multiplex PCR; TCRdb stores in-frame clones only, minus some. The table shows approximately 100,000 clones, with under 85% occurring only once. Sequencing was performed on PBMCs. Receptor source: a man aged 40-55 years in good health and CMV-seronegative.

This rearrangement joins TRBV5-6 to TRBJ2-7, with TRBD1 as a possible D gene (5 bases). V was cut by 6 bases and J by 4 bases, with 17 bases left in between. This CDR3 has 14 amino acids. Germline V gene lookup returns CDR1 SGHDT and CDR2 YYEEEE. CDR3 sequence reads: CASTTLGRRYEQYV. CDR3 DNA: TGTGCCAGCACCACCCTGGGGCGGCGGTACGAGCAGTACGTC.

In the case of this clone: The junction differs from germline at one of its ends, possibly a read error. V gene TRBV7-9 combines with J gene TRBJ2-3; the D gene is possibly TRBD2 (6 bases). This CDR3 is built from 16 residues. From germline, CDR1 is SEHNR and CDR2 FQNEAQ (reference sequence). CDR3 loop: CSSSLRQGGFADTQYF. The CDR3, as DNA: TGTTCCAGCAGCTTGAGGCAGGGAGGTTTTGCAGATACGCAGTATTTT.

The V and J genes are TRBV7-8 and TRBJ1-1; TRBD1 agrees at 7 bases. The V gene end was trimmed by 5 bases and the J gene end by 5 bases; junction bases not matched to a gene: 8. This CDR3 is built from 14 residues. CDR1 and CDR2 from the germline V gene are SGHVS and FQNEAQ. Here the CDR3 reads CASSLLQGLTEAFF. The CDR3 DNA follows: TGTGCCAGCAGCCTACTACAGGGGTTAACTGAAGCTTTCTTT.

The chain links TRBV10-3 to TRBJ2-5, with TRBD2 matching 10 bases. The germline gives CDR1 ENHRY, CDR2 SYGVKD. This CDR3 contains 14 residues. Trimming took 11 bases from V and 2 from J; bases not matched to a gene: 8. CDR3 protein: CASTSGASQETQYF. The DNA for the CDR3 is TGTGCCTCTACTAGCGGGGCTTCTCAAGAGACCCAGTACTTC.

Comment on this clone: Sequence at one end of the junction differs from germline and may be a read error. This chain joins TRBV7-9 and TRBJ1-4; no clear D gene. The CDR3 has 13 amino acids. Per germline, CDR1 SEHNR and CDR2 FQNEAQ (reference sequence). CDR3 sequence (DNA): TGTTCCAGCAGCCTTACTGAGGGTGAAAAACTGTTTTTT. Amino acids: CSSSLTEGEKLFF.

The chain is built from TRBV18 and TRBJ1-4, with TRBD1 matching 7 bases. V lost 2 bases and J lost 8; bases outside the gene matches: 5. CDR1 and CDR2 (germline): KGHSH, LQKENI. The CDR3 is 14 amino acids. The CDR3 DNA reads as TGTGCCAGCTCACCAAGGACAGGTGGAGAAAAACTGTTTTTT. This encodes CASSPRTGGEKLFF.

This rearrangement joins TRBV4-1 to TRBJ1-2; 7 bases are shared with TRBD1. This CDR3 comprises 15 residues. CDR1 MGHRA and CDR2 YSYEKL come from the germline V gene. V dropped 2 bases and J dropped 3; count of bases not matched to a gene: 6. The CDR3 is CASSQNRQGDYGYTF. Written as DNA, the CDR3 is TGCGCCAGCAGCCAAAATCGGCAGGGGGACTATGGCTACACCTTC.

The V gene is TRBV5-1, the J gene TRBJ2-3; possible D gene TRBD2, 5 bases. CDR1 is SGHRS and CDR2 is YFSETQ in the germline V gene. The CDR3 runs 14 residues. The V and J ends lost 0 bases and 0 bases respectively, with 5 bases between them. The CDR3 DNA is TGCGCCAGCAGCTTGGAGCGGAGCACAGATACGCAGTATTTT. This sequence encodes CASSLERSTDTQYF.

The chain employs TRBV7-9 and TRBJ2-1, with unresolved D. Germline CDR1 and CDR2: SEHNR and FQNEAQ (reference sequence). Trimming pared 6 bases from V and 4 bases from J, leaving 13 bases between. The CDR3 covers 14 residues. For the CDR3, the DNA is TGTGCCAGCAGTTTGGTGGGCACTTACAATGAGCAGTTCTTC. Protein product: CASSLVGTYNEQFF.

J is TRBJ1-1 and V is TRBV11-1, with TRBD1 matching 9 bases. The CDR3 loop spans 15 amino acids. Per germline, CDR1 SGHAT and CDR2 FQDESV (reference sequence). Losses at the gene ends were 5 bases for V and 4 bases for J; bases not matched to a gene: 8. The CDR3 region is CASSEQGAVRTEAFF. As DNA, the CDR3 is TGTGCCAGCAGCGAACAGGGGGCTGTTCGCACTGAAGCTTTCTTT.